What follows is one T cell receptor (beta chain) and its context. Its target is not known. Germline trimming cut 5 bases from V and 2 bases from J; bases unmatched to any gene: 7. This CDR3 spans 15 amino acids. CDR1 and CDR2 (germline): SEHNR, FQNEAQ (reference sequence). The data stem from a study of response to subunit inactivated influenza vaccine. TCRdb recomputed calls from the RT-PCR reads with MiXCR, one row per CDR3 protein. The table shows some 500,000 distinct CDR3 sequences, with less than 30% occurring only once. Findings and limits, study-wide: Few new T cells, the authors suggested, are recruited by each seasonal influenza vaccination.

The sequence was obtained from a man aged 45-60 years who received an inactivated influenza vaccine. The sample was CD4+ T cells sorted from PBMCs, taken around 5 days after vaccination. The V gene is TRBV7-9, the J gene TRBJ2-7; 9 nucleotides align to TRBD1. The CDR3 region has the DNA TGTGCCAGCAGCACGCCGGGACAGGGCCCCTACGAGCAGTACTTC. Protein product: CASSTPGQGPYEQYF.